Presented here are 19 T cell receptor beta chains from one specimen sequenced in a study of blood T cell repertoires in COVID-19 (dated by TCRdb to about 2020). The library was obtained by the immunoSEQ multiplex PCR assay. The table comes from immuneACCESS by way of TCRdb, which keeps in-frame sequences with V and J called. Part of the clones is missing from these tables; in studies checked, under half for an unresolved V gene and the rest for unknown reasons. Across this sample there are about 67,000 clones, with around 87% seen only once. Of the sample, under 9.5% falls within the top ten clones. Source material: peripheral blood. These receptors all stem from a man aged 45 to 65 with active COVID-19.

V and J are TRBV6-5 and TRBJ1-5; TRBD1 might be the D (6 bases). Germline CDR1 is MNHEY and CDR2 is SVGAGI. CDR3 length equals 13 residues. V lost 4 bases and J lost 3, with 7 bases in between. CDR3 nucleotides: TGTGCCAGCAGTTGGACAGCCAATCAGCCCCAGCATTTT. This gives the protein CASSWTANQPQHF.

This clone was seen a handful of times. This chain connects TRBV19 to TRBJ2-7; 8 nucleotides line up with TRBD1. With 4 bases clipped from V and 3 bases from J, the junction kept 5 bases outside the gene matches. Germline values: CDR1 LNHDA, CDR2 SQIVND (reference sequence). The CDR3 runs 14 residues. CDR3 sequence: CASSRTGSDYEQYF. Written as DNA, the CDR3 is TGTGCCAGTAGTAGGACAGGGAGCGACTACGAGCAGTACTTC.

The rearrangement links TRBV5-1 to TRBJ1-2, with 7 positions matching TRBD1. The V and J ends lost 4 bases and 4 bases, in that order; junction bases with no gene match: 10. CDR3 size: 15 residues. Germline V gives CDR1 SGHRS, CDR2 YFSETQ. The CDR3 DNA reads TGCGCCAGCAGCGTAACCGGGACAGCGACCTATGGCTACACCTTC. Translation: CASSVTGTATYGYTF.

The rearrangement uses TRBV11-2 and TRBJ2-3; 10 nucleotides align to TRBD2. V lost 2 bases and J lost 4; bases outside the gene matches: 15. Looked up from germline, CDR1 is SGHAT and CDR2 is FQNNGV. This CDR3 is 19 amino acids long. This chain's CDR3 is CASSLIVAGSGGRADTQYF. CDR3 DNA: TGTGCCAGCAGCTTAATCGTGGCCGGTAGCGGGGGGCGGGCAGATACGCAGTATTTT.

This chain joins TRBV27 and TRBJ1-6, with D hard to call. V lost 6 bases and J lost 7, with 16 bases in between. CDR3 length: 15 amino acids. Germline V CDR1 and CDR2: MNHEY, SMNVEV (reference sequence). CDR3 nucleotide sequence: TGTGCCAGCAGCCTGTGGTTGTCGGGGAATTCACCCCTCCACTTT. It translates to CASSLWLSGNSPLHF.

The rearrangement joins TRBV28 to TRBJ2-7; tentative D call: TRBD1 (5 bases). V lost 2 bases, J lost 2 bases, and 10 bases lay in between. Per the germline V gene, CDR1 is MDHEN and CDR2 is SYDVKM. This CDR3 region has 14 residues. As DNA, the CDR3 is TGTGCCAGCAGTTTAAAGGACACTACCTACGAGCAGTACTTC. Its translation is CASSLKDTTYEQYF.

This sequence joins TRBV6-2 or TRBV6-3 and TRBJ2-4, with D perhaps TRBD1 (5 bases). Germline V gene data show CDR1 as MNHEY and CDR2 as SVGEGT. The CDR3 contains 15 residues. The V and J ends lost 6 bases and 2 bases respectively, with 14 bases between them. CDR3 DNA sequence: TGTGCCAGCAGCCGTCTTACAGGTCCCAAAAACATTCAGTACTTC. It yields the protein CASSRLTGPKNIQYF.

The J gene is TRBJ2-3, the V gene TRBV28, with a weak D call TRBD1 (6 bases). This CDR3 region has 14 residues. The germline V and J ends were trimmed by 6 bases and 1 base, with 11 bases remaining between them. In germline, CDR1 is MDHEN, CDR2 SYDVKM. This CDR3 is CASRAAGGTDTQYF. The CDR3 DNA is TGTGCCAGCAGAGCAGCAGGGGGCACAGATACGCAGTATTTT.

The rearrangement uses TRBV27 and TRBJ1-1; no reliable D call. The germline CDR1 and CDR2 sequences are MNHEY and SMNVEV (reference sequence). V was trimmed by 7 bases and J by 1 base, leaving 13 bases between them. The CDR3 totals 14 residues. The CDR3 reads CASMTREANTEAFF. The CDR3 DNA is TGTGCCAGCATGACCCGGGAGGCGAACACTGAAGCTTTCTTT.

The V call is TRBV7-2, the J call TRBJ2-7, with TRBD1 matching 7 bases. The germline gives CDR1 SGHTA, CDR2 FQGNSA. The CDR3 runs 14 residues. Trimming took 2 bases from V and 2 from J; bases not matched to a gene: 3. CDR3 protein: CASSLRDRPYEQYF. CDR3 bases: TGTGCCAGCAGCTTACGGGACAGACCCTACGAGCAGTACTTC. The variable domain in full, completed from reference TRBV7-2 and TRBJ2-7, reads GAGVSQSPSNKVTEKGKDVELRCDPISGHTALYWYRQSLGQGLEFLIYFQGNSAPDKSGLPSDRFSAERTGGSVSTLTIQRTQQEDSAVYLCASSLRDRPYEQYFGPGTRLTVT.

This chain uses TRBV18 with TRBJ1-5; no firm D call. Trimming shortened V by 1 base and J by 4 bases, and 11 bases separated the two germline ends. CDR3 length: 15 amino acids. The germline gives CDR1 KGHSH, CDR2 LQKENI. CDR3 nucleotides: TGTGCCAGCTCACCACTCCCGAAGACAAATCAGCCCCAGCATTTT. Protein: CASSPLPKTNQPQHF.

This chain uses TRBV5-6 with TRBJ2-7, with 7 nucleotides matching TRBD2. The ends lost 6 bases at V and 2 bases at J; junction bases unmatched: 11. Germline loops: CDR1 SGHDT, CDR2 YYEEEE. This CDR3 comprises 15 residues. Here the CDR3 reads CASTGGRAGTYEQYF. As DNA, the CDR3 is TGTGCCAGCACCGGGGGGAGGGCAGGGACCTACGAGCAGTACTTC.

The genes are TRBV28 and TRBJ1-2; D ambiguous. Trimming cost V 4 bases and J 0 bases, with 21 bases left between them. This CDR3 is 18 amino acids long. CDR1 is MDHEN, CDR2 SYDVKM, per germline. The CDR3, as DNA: TGTGCCAGCAGTTCCCCTTCGGGAGAGAATTACCCTAACTATGGCTACACCTTC. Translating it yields CASSSPSGENYPNYGYTF.

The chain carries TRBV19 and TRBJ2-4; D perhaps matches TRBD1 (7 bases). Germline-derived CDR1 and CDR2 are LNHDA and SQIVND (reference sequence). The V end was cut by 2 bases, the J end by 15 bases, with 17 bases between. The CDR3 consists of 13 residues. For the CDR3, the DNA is TGTGCCAGTAGTATACGAGCAGGGGGGTCGCGGTACTTC. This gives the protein CASSIRAGGSRYF.

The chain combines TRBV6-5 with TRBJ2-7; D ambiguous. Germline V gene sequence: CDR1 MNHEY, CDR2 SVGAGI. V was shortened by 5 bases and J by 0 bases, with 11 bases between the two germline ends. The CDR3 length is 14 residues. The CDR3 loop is CASSTTASSYEQYF. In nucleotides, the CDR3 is TGTGCCAGCAGTACTACCGCTAGCTCCTACGAGCAGTACTTC.

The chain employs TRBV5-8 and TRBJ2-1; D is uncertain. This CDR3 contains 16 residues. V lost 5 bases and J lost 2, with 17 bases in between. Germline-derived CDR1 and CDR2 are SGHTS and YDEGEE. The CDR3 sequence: CASSHTRAVAYNEQFF. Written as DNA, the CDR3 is TGTGCCAGCAGTCATACGCGCGCGGTTGCCTACAATGAGCAGTTCTTC.

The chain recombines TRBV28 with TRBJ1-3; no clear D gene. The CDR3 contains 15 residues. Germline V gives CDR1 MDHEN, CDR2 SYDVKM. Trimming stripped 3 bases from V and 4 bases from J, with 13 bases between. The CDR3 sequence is CASSFSGIFGNTIYF. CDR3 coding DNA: TGTGCCAGCAGTTTTTCGGGAATCTTCGGAAACACCATATATTTT.

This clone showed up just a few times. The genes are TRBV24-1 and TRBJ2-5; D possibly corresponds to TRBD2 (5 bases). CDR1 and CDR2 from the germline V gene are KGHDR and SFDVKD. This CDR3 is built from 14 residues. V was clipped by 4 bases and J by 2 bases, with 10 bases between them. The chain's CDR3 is CATSEADGQETQYF. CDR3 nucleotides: TGTGCCACCAGTGAAGCGGACGGACAAGAGACCCAGTACTTC.

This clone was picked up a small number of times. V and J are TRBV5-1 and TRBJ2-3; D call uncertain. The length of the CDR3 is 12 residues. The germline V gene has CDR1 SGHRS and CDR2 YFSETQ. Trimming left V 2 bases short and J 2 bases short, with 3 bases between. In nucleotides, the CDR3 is TGCGCCAGCAGCTTCTACACAGATACGCAGTATTTT. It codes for CASSFYTDTQYF.